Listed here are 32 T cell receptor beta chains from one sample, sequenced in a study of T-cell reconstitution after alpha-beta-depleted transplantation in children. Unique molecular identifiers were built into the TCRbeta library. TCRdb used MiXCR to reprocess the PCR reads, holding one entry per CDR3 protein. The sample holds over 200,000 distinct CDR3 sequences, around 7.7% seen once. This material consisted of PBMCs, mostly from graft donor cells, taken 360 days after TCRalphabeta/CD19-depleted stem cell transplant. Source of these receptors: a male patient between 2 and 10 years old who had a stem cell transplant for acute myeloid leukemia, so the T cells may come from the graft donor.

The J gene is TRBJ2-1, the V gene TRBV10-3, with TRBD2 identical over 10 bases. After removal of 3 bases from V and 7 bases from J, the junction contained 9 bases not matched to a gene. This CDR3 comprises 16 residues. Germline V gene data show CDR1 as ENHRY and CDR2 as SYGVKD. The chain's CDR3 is CAISDPSGRAGNEQFF. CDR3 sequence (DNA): TGTGCCATCAGTGACCCCAGCGGGAGGGCCGGGAATGAGCAGTTCTTC.

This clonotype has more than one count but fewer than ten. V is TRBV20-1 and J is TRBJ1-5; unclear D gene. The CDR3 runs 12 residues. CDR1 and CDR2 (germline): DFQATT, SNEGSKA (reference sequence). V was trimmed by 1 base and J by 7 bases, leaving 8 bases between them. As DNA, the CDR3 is TGCAGTGCTAGAGCCCCTGGACAGCCCCAGCATTTT. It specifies CSARAPGQPQHF.

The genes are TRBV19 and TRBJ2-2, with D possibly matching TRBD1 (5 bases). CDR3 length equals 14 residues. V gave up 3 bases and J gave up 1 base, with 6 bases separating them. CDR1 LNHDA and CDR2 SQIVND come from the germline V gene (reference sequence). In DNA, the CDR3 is TGTGCCAGTAGTATGGGGCGGAACACCGGGGAGCTGTTTTTT. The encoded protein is CASSMGRNTGELFF.

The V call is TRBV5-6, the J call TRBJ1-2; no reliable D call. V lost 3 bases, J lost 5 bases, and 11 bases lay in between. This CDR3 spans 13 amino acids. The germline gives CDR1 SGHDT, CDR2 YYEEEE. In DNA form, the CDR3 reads TGTGCCAGCAGCTCGGTAGGAGAGTATGGCTACACCTTC. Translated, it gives CASSSVGEYGYTF.

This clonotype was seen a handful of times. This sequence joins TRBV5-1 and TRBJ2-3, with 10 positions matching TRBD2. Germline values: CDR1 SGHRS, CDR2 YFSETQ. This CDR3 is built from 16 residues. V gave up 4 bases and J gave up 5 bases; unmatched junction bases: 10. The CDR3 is CASSKGLAVTLDTQYF. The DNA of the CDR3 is TGCGCCAGCAGCAAAGGACTAGCGGTAACGTTAGATACGCAGTATTTT.

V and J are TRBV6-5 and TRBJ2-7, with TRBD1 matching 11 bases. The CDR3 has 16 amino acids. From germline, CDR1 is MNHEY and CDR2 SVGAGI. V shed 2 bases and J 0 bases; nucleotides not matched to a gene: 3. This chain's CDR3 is CASSYAGTGGSYEQYF. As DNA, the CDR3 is TGTGCCAGCAGTTACGCCGGGACAGGGGGCTCCTACGAGCAGTACTTC.

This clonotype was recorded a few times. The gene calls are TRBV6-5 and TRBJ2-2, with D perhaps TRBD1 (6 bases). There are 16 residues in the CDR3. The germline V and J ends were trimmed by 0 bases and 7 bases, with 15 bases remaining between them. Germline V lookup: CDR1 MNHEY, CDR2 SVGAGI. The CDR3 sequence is CASSYSIQGHGGELFF. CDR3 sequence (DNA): TGTGCCAGCAGTTACTCGATACAGGGTCATGGCGGGGAGCTGTTTTTT.

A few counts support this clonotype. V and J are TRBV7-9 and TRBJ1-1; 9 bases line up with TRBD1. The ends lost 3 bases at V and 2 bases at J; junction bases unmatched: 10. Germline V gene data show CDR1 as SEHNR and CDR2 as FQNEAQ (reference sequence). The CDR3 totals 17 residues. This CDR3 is CASSLVGQGQRNTEAFF. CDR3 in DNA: TGTGCCAGCAGCTTGGTCGGACAGGGGCAGAGAAACACTGAAGCTTTCTTT.

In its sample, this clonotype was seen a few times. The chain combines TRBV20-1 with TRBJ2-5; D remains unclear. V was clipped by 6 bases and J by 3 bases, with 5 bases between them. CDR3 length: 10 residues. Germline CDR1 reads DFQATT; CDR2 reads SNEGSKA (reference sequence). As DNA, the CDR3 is TGCAGTGCCCCCGAAGAGACCCAGTACTTC. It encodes CSAPEETQYF.

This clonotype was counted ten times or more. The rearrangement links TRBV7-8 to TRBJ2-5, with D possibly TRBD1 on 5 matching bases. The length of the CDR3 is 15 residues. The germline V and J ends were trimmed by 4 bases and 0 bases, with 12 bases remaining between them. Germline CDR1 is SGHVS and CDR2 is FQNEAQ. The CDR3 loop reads CASSSPTDYQETQYF. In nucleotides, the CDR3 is TGTGCCAGCAGCTCCCCGACAGACTACCAAGAGACCCAGTACTTC.

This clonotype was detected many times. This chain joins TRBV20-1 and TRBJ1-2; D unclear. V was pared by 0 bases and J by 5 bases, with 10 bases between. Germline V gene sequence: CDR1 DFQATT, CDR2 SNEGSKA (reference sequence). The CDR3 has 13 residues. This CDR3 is CSARDGEEYGYTF. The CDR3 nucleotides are TGCAGTGCTAGAGATGGGGAGGAGTATGGCTACACCTTC.

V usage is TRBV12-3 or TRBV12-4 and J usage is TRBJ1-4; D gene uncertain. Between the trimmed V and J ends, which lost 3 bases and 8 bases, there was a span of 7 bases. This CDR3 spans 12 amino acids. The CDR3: CASSFSPEKLFF. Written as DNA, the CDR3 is TGTGCCAGCAGTTTTTCTCCCGAAAAACTGTTTTTT.

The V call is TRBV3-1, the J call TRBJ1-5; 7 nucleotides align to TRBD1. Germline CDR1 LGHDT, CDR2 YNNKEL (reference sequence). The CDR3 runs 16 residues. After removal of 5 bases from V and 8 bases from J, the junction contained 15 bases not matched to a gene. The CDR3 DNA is TGTGCCAGCAGCGGACAGACAGGGAAGATTGGGGAGCCCCAGCATTTT. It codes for CASSGQTGKIGEPQHF.

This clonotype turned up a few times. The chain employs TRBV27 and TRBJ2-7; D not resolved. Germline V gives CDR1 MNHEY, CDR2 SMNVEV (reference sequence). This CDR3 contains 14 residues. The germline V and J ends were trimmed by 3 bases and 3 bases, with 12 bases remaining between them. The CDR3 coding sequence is TGTGCCAGCAGTTTGTCGGACGGATTCTACGAGCAGTACTTC. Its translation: CASSLSDGFYEQYF.

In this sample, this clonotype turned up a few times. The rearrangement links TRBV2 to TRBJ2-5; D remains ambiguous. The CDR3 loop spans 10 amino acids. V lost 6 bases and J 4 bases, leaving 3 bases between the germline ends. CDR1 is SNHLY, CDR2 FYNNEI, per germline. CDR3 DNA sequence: TGTGCCAGCAGCCCAGAGACCCAGTACTTC. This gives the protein CASSPETQYF.

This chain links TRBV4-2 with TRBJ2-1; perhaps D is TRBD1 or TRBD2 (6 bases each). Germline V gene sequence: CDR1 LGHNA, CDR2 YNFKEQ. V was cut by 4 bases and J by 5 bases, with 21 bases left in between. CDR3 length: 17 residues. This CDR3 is CASSPSRWGLAHNEQFF. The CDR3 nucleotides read TGTGCCAGCAGCCCGTCAAGATGGGGGCTAGCGCACAATGAGCAGTTCTTC.

The CDR3 nucleotides are TGCGCCAGCAGCCCTGGGACAGACCTTCACACAGATACGCAGTATTTT. Its protein product is CASSPGTDLHTDTQYF. The V and J genes are TRBV5-1 and TRBJ2-3; 7 positions match TRBD1. This CDR3 is 16 amino acids long. Looked up from germline, CDR1 is SGHRS and CDR2 is YFSETQ. Losses at the gene ends were 4 bases for V and 2 bases for J; bases not matched to a gene: 10.

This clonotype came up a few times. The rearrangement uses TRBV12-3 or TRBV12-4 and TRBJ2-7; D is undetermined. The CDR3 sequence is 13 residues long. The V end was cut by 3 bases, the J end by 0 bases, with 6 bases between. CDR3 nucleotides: TGTGCCAGCAGTTTCGTCCCCTCCTACGAGCAGTACTTC. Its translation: CASSFVPSYEQYF.

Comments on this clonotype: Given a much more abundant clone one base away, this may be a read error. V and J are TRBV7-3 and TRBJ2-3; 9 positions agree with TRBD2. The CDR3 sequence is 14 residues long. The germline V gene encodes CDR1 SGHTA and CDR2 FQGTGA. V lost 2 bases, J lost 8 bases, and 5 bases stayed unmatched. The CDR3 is CASSLLSGSATQYF. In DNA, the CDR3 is TGTGCCAGCAGCTTACTTAGCGGGAGCGCTACGCAGTATTTT.

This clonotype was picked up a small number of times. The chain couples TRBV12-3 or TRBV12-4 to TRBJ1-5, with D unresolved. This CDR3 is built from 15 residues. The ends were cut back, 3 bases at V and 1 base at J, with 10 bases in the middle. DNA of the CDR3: TGTGCCAGCAGTTTTGGTGGACTGAGCAATCAGCCCCAGCATTTT. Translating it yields CASSFGGLSNQPQHF.

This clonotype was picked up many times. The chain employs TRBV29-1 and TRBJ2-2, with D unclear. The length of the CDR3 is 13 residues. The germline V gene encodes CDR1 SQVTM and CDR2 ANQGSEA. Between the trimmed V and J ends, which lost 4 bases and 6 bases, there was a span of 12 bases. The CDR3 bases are TGCAGCGTTGCTTCGACTGGGCCCGGGGAGCTGTTTTTT. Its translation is CSVASTGPGELFF.

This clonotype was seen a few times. The CDR3 protein is CASSLQLGAGVTDTQYF. CDR3 DNA sequence: TGCGCCAGCAGCCTACAACTAGGAGCGGGAGTGACAGATACGCAGTATTTT. The V and J genes are TRBV5-1 and TRBJ2-3; 8 nucleotides align to TRBD2. Germline V CDR1 and CDR2: SGHRS, YFSETQ. This CDR3 spans 17 amino acids. V was pared by 4 bases and J by 3 bases, with 13 bases of the junction left unmatched.

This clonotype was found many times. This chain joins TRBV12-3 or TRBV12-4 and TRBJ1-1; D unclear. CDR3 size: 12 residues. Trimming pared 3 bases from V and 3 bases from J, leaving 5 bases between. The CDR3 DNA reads TGTGCCAGCAGTTTGGGTCACACTGAAGCTTTCTTT. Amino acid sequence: CASSLGHTEAFF.

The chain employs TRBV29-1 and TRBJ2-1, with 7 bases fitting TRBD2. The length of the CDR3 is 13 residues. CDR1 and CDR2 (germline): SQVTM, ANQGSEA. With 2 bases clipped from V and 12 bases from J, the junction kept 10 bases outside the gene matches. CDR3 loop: CSVERASGTGQFF. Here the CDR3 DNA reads TGCAGCGTTGAACGGGCTAGCGGTACGGGGCAGTTCTTC.

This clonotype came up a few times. The CDR3 here is CASSTKVRGLETQYF. The CDR3 DNA sequence: TGTGCCAGCAGTACCAAAGTCAGGGGGTTGGAGACCCAGTACTTC. The chain links TRBV27 to TRBJ2-5; 7 bases are shared with TRBD1. The CDR3 totals 15 residues. Germline V CDR1 and CDR2: MNHEY, SMNVEV (reference sequence). Trimming cost V 5 bases and J 5 bases; bases outside gene matches: 11.

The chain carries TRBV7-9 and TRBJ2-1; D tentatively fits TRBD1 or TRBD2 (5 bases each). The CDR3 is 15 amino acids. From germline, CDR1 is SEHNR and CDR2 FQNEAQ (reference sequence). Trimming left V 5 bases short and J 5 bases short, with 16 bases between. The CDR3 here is CASSGGTTPDNEQFF. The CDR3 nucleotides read TGTGCCAGCAGCGGGGGAACCACCCCTGACAATGAGCAGTTCTTC.

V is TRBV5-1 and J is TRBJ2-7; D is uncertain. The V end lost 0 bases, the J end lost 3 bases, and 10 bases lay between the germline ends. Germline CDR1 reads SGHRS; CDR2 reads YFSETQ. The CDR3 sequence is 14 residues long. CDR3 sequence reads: CASSLGSKLYEQYF. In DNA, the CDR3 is TGCGCCAGCAGCTTGGGGTCCAAACTCTACGAGCAGTACTTC.

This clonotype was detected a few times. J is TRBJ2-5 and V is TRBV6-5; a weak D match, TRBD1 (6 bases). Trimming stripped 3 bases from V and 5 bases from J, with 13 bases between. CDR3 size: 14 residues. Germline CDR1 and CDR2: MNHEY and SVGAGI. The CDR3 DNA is TGTGCCAGCAGTTATGGGGGCCTATCGGAGACCCAGTACTTC. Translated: CASSYGGLSETQYF.

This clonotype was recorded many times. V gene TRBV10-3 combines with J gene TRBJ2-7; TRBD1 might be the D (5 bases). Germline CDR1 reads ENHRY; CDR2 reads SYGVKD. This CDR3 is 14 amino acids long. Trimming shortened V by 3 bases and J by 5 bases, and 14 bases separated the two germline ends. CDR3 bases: TGTGCCATCAGTGAAGGAAGACAGTCCCACGAGCAGTACGTC. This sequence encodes CAISEGRQSHEQYV.

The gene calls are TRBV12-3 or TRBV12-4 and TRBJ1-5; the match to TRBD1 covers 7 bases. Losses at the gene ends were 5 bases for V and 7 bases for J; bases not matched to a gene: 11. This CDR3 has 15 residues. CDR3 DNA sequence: TGTGCCAGCAGTGCGCCGAGGACAGGTCCACAGCCCCAGCATTTT. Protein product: CASSAPRTGPQPQHF.

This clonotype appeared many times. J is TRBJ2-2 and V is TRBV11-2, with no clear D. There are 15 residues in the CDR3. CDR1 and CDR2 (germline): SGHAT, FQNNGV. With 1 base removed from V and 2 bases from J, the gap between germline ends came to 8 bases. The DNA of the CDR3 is TGTGCCAGCAGCTTAGCTGCCAAAAACACCGGGGAGCTGTTTTTT. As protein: CASSLAAKNTGELFF.

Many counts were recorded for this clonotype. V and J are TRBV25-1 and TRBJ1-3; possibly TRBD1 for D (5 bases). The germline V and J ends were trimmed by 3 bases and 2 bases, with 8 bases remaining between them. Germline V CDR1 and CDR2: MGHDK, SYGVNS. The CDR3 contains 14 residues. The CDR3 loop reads CASSELGPGNTIYF. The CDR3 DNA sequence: TGTGCCAGCAGTGAGTTGGGGCCTGGAAACACCATATATTTT. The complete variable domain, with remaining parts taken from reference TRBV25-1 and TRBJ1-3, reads EADIYQTPRYLVIGTGKKITLECSQTMGHDKMYWYQQDPGMELHLIHYSYGVNSTEKGDLSSESTVSRIRTEHFPLTLESARPSHTSQYLCASSELGPGNTIYFGEGSWLTVV.